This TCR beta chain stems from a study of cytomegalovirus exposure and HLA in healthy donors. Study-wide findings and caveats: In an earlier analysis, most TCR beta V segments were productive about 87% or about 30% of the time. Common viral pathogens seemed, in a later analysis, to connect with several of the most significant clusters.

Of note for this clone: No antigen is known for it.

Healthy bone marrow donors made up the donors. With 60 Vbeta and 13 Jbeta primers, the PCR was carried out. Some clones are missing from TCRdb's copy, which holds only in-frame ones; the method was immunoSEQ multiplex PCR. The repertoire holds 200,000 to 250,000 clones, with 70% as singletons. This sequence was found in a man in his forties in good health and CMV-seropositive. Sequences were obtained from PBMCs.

The CDR3 coding sequence is TGTGCCAGCAGCCAGGGGGCTGGTGGCTACACCTTC. It yields the protein CASSQGAGGYTF. This chain uses TRBV2 with TRBJ1-2; 8 nucleotides align to TRBD1. Trimming at V came to 6 bases and at J to 7 bases, leaving 4 bases not matched to a gene. The CDR3 spans 12 residues. Germline V gene lookup returns CDR1 SNHLY and CDR2 FYNNEI.